The sequence of this TCR beta chain was determined in a study of cytomegalovirus exposure and HLA in healthy donors. Study summary: Assignment to the Caucasian-associated ancestry cluster applied to 81% of the roughly 410 genotyped donors.

V dropped 2 bases and J dropped 2; count of bases not matched to a gene: 6. The CDR3 is made up of 15 amino acids. Germline values: CDR1 MNHNS, CDR2 SASEGT. Comments on this clone: What it recognizes is unknown.

Use of 60 Vbeta and 13 Jbeta primers characterized the PCR. Sequencing used immunoSEQ multiplex PCR; TCRdb keeps in-frame clones, though not all of them. The sample consists of over 80,000 clones, about 78% of them appearing once. Findings of the study overall: Some TCR beta chains (about 170 of them) were listed as cytomegalovirus-associated.

Specimen: PBMCs. The rearrangement links TRBV6-1 to TRBJ2-7; 7 bases line up with TRBD1. The TCR sequence derives from a woman between 40 and 55 years old in good health and CMV-seronegative. This CDR3 is CASSELGRGTYEQYF. DNA for the CDR3: TGTGCCAGCAGTGAATTAGGCAGGGGGACCTACGAGCAGTACTTC.